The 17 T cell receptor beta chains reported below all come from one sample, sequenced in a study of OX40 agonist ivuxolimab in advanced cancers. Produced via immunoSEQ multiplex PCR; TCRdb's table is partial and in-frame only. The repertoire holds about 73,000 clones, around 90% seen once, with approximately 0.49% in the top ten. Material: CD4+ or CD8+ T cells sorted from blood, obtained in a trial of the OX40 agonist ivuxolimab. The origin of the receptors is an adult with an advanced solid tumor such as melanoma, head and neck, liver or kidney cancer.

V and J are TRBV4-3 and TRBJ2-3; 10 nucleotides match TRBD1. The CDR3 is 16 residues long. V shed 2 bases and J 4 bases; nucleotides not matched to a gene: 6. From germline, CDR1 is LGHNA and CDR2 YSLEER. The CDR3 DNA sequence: TGCGCCAGCAGCCAACAAGGACAGGGGGGAGCAGATACGCAGTATTTT. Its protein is CASSQQGQGGADTQYF.

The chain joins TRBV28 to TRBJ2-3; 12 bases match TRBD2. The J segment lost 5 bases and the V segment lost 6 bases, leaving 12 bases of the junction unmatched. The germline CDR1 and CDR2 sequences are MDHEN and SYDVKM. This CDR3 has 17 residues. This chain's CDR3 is CASSPNGLAGGQDTQYF. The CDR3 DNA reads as TGTGCCAGCAGCCCTAACGGGCTAGCGGGAGGGCAAGATACGCAGTATTTT.

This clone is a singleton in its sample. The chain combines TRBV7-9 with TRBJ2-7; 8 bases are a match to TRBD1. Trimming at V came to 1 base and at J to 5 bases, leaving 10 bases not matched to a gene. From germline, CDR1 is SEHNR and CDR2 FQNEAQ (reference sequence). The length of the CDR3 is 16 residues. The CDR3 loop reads CASSLGIQGAWDEQYF. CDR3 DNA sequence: TGTGCCAGCAGCTTAGGGATCCAGGGGGCGTGGGACGAGCAGTACTTC.

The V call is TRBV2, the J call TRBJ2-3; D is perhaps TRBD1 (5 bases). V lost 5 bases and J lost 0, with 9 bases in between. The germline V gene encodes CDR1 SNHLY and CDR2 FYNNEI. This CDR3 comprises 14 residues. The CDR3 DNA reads TGTGCCAGCAGTTGGACACTCAGCACAGATACGCAGTATTTT. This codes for CASSWTLSTDTQYF.

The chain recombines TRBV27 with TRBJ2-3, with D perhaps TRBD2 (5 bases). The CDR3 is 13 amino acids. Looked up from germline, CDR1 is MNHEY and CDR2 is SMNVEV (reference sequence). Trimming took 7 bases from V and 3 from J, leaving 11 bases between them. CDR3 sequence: CASNRGTTDTQYF. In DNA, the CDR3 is TGTGCCAGCAATCGGGGAACGACAGATACGCAGTATTTT.

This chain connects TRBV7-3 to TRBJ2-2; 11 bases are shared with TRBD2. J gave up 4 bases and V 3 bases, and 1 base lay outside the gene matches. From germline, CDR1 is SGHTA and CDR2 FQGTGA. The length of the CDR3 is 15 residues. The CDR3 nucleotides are TGTGCCAGCAGCTTGACTAGCGGGACCACCGGGGAGCTGTTTTTT. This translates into CASSLTSGTTGELFF.

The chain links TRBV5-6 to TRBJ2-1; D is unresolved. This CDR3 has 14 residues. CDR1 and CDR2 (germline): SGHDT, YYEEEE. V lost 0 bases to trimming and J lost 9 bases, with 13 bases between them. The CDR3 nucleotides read TGTGCCAGCAGCTTGGACCTGCGAGGTAGTGAGCAGTTCTTC. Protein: CASSLDLRGSEQFF.

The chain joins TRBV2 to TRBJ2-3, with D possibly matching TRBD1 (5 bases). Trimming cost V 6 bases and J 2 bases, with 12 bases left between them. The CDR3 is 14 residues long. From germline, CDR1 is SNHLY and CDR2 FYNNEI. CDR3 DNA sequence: TGTGCCAGCAGAAAGACAGACCACACAGATACGCAGTATTTT. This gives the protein CASRKTDHTDTQYF.

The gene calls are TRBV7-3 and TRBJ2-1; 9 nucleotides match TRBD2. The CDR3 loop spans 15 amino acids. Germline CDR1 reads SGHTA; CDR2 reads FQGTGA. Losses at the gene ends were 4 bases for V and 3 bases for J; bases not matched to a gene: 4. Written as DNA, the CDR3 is TGTGCCAGCAGCTCCCCTAGCGGGATCTACAATGAGCAGTTCTTC. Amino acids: CASSSPSGIYNEQFF.

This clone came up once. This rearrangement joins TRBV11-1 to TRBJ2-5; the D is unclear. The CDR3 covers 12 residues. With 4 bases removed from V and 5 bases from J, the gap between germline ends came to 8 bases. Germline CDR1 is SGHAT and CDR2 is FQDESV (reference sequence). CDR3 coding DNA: TGTGCCAGCAGCTCTATGACTGAGACCCAGTACTTC. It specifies CASSSMTETQYF.

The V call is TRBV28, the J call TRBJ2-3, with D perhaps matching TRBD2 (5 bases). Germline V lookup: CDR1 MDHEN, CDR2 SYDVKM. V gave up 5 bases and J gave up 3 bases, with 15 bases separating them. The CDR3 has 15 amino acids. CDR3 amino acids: CASSPYGRWTDTQYF. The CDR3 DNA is TGTGCCAGCAGTCCATATGGGAGATGGACAGATACGCAGTATTTT.

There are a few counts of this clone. The CDR3 loop reads CASSFTRDSSYEQYF. CDR3 sequence (DNA): TGTGCCAGCAGTTTTACCCGGGACAGCTCCTACGAGCAGTACTTC. The V and J genes are TRBV6-5 and TRBJ2-7, with 7 bases lining up with TRBD1. CDR1 is MNHEY and CDR2 is SVGAGI in the germline V gene. V trimming: 4 bases; J trimming: 0 bases; junction bases outside the gene matches: 6. The CDR3 runs 15 residues.

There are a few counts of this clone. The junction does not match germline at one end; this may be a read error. This CDR3 reads CGVGTAGINGYTF. CDR3 nucleotide sequence: TGCGGCGTTGGGACGGCGGGGATCAATGGCTACACCTTC. This chain connects TRBV29-1 to TRBJ1-2; maybe TRBD1 (5 bases). The CDR3 spans 13 residues. The germline V gene has CDR1 SQVTM and CDR2 ANQGSEA.

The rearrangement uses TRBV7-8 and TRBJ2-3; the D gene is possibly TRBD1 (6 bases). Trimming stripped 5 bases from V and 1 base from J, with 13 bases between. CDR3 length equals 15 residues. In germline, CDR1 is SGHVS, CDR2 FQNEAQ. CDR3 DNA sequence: TGTGCCAGCAGCCCATGGGGGCTGCGCACAGATACGCAGTATTTT. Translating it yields CASSPWGLRTDTQYF.

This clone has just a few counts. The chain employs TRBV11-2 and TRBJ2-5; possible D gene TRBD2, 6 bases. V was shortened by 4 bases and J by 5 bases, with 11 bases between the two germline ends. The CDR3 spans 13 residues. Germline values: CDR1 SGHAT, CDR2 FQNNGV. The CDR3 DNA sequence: TGTGCCAGCAGCTCGGGACTTGGGGAGACCCAGTACTTC. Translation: CASSSGLGETQYF.

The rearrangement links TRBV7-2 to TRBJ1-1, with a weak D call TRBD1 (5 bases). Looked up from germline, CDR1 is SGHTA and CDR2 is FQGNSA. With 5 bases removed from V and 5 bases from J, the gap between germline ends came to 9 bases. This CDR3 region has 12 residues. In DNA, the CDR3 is TGTGCCAGCAGCCCCCGGGGGACTGAAGCTTTCTTT. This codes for CASSPRGTEAFF.

CDR3 region: CASMSGGLDQPQHF. For the CDR3, the DNA is TGTGCCAGCATGTCCGGGGGTCTCGATCAGCCCCAGCATTTT. V usage is TRBV6-5 and J usage is TRBJ1-5; a weak D match, TRBD1 (5 bases). The V gene lost 7 bases and the J gene lost 5 bases, with 15 bases spanning the gap. This CDR3 spans 14 amino acids. Germline V gene sequence: CDR1 MNHEY, CDR2 SVGAGI.